The clone carrying this TCR beta chain was seen more than once but under ten times. This entry comes from a study of cytomegalovirus exposure and HLA in healthy donors. With 60 Vbeta and 13 Jbeta primers, the PCR was carried out. The repertoire was sequenced with immunoSEQ multiplex PCR; TCRdb's copy has only in-frame clones and lacks some. The repertoire consists of roughly 170,000 clones, with around 82% occurring once and the leading ten covering roughly 13%. This TCR came from a woman aged 45-65 years in good health and CMV-seropositive. Sequenced input: PBMCs.

CDR3 bases: TGCGCCAGCAGCTTGGGGCGCGGGGGGAAGATAGATACGCAGTATTTT. Its protein is CASSLGRGGKIDTQYF. The J gene is TRBJ2-3, the V gene TRBV5-1, with TRBD2 matching over 8 bases. V lost 0 bases and J lost 5; bases outside the gene matches: 8. This CDR3 comprises 16 residues. Looked up from germline, CDR1 is SGHRS and CDR2 is YFSETQ.